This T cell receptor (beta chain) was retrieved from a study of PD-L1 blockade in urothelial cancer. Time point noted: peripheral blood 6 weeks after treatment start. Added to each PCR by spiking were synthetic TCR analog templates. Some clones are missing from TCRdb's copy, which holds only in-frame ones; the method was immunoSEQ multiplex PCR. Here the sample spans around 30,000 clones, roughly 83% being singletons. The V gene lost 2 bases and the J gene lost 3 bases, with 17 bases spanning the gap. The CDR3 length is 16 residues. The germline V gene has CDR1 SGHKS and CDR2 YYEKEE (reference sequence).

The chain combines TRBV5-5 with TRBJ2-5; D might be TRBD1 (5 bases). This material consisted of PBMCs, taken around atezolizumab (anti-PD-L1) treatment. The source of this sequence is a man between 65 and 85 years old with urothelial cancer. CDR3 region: CASSFLLSRVKETQYF. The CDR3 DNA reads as TGTGCCAGCAGCTTTTTATTGTCCAGGGTAAAAGAGACCCAGTACTTC. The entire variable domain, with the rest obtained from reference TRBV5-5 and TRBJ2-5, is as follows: DAGVTQSPTHLIKTRGQQVTLRCSPISGHKSVSWYQQVLGQGPQFIFQYYEKEERGRGNFPDRFSARQFPNYSSELNVNALLLGDSALYLCASSFLLSRVKETQYFGPGTRLLVL.